This T cell receptor (beta chain) was sequenced in a study of early T cells in non-severe SARS-CoV-2 infection. For the study at large: Bulk RNA from unsorted whole blood was sequenced; chains were unpaired. Study outcomes and limitations: A preference for anti-spike CD8 responses marked VDJdb matching, which missed private and CD4 specificities.

This clonotype has at least ten counts. Its antigen is still unknown. Separate cDNA molecules each had unique molecular identifiers attached to them. Each CDR3 protein is one row after TCRdb ran MiXCR on the 5' RACE reads. The table has more than 65,000 distinct CDR3 sequences, 13% to 15% seen once. The CDR3 has 14 amino acids. Trimming took 8 bases from V and 10 from J; bases not matched to a gene: 10. The V gene's germline CDR1 is SGHVS and CDR2 FQNEAQ. The V call is TRBV7-8, the J call TRBJ1-4; 10 bases are a match to TRBD1. Sequenced here: whole blood, sampled at baseline. The TCR comes from an adult who was a healthcare worker with PCR-confirmed SARS-CoV-2 infection or an uninfected control (not recorded which). The CDR3 sequence: CASVGDRGPGKLFF. The CDR3 DNA follows: TGTGCCAGCGTCGGGGACAGGGGCCCCGGAAAACTGTTTTTT. Complete variable domain (other parts from reference TRBV7-8 and TRBJ1-4): GAGVSQSPRYKVAKRGQDVALRCDPISGHVSLFWYQQALGQGPEFLTYFQNEAQLDKSGLPSDRFFAERPEGSVSTLKIQRTQQEDSAVYLCASVGDRGPGKLFFGSGTQLSVL.